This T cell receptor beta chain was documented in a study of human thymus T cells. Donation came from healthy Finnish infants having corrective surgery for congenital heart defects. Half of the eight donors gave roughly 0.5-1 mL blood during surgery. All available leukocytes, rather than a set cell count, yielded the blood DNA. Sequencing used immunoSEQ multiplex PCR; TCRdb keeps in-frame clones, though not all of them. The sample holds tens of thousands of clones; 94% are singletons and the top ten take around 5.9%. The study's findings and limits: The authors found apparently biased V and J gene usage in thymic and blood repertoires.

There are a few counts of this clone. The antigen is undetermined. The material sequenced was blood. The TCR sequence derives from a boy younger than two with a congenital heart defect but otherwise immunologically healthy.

This CDR3 is CASSLIDPGRGEAFF. For the CDR3, the DNA is TGTGCCAGCAGCTTGATCGACCCAGGGAGGGGTGAAGCTTTCTTT. This chain joins TRBV7-9 and TRBJ1-1, with D maybe TRBD1 (5 bases). CDR3 length: 15 residues. The germline V gene encodes CDR1 SEHNR and CDR2 FQNEAQ (reference sequence). V was trimmed by 3 bases and J by 7 bases, leaving 18 bases between them.